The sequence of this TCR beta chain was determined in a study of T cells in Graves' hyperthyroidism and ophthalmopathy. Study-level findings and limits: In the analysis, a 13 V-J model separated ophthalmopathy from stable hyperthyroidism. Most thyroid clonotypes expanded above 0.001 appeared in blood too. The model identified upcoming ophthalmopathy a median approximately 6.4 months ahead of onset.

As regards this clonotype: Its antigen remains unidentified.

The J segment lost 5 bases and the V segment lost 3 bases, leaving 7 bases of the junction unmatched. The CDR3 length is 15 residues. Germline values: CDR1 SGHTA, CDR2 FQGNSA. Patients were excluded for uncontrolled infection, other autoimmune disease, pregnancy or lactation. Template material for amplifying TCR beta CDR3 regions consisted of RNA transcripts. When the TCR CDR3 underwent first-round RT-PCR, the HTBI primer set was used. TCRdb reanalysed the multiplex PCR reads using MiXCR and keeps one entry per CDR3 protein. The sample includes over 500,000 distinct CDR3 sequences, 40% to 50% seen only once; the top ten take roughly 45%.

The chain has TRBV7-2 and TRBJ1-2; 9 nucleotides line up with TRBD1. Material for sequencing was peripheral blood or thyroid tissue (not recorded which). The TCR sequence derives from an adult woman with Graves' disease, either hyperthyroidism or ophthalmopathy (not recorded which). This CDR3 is CASSLGQGRSYGYTF. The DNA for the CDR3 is TGTGCCAGCAGCTTGGGACAGGGTAGGAGTTATGGCTACACCTTC.